These T cell receptor beta chains were read from a single sample in a study of graft-versus-host responses after intestinal transplantation. No antigen has been assigned to these receptors. The method was immunoSEQ multiplex PCR; TCRdb's version includes in-frame clones alone and lacks a portion of them. The data contain 50,000 to 60,000 clones, 85% to 95% of them singletons. The source material was unstimulated CD4+ T cells sorted from spleen or lymph node cells, sampled before transplant. These receptor sequences come from a human donor who was the organ donor for an intestinal transplant. Both conserved end residues are part of each CDR3. The order of the fields is J gene, V gene, clone size, D gene, CDR3 DNA, CDR3 protein. D genes are given only for firm matches. Expanded clones get a size class; other rows say once, few or many, or leave the size out.

j_call: TRBJ2-3; v_call: TRBV5-4; clone_size: -; d_call: -; cdr3_nt: TGTGCCAGCAGCTTGTTATTGGGAGTAGGCACAGATACGCAGTATTTT; cdr3_aa: CASSLLLGVGTDTQYF
j_call: TRBJ1-2; v_call: TRBV19; clone_size: -; d_call: TRBD1; cdr3_nt: TGTGCCAGTAGTAGCCCCGGGACAGGGAATGGCTACACCTTC; cdr3_aa: CASSSPGTGNGYTF
j_call: TRBJ2-1; v_call: TRBV7-3; clone_size: once; d_call: -; cdr3_nt: TGTGCCAGCAGCTTAACGGGCAGTAATGAGCAGTTCTTC; cdr3_aa: CASSLTGSNEQFF
j_call: TRBJ2-3; v_call: TRBV4-2; clone_size: -; d_call: -; cdr3_nt: TGTGCCAGCAGCCAAGATGGGGGCGGGGTGGGGGATACGCAGTATTTT; cdr3_aa: CASSQDGGGVGDTQYF
j_call: TRBJ1-6; v_call: TRBV10-3; clone_size: -; d_call: -; cdr3_nt: TGTGCCATCAGTGAGTCAAGAGGTCGATTCGATTCACCCCTCCACTTT; cdr3_aa: CAISESRGRFDSPLHF
j_call: TRBJ1-1; v_call: TRBV6-6; clone_size: -; d_call: -; cdr3_nt: TGTGCCAGCAGTTTTAGACAGGCTGAAGCTTTCTTT; cdr3_aa: CASSFRQAEAFF
j_call: TRBJ1-1; v_call: TRBV4-1; clone_size: -; d_call: -; cdr3_nt: TGCGCCAGCAGCCAAGTTCCAGCAGGGGCGAACACTGAAGCTTTCTTT; cdr3_aa: CASSQVPAGANTEAFF
j_call: TRBJ2-3; v_call: TRBV5-1; clone_size: -; d_call: TRBD1; cdr3_nt: TGCGCCAGCAGCTGGGACAGGGGCACAGATACGCAGTATTTT; cdr3_aa: CASSWDRGTDTQYF
j_call: TRBJ2-2; v_call: TRBV25-1; clone_size: few; d_call: -; cdr3_nt: TGTGCCAGCAGTGAAGGAGGAAGGGGGGGGACCGGGGAGCTGTTTTTT; cdr3_aa: CASSEGGRGGTGELFF
j_call: TRBJ2-1; v_call: TRBV7-2; clone_size: -; d_call: -; cdr3_nt: TGTGCCAGCAGCTTAATCCTAGCTAGAAATGAGCAGTTCTTC; cdr3_aa: CASSLILARNEQFF
j_call: TRBJ1-1; v_call: TRBV4-2; clone_size: -; d_call: TRBD1; cdr3_nt: TGTGCCAGCAGTGACAGGGGGTATAACACTGAAGCTTTCTTT; cdr3_aa: CASSDRGYNTEAFF
j_call: TRBJ2-7; v_call: TRBV20-1; clone_size: -; d_call: -; cdr3_nt: TGCAGTGCTAGAGATGGCTACGAGCAGTACTTC; cdr3_aa: CSARDGYEQYF
j_call: TRBJ2-5; v_call: TRBV19; clone_size: -; d_call: -; cdr3_nt: TGTGCCAGTAGCATCCCGGATACAGCGCAAGAGACCCAGTACTTC; cdr3_aa: CASSIPDTAQETQYF
j_call: TRBJ2-4; v_call: TRBV7-9; clone_size: -; d_call: -; cdr3_nt: TGTGCCAGCAGCTTACAGGGGCTGGGTGACATTCAGTACTTC; cdr3_aa: CASSLQGLGDIQYF
j_call: TRBJ1-6; v_call: TRBV7-2; clone_size: -; d_call: TRBD1; cdr3_nt: TGTGCCAGCAGCCAGACAGGGTATAATTCACCCCTCCACTTT; cdr3_aa: CASSQTGYNSPLHF
j_call: TRBJ2-3; v_call: TRBV23-1; clone_size: -; d_call: -; cdr3_nt: TGCGCCAGCAGTCGGGGTGACAGGTCTAGCACAGATACGCAGTATTTT; cdr3_aa: CASSRGDRSSTDTQYF
j_call: TRBJ2-7; v_call: TRBV7-9; clone_size: -; d_call: -; cdr3_nt: TGTGCCAGCAAAGACTTAGTTTCCTCGGGGGAGCAGTACTTC; cdr3_aa: CASKDLVSSGEQYF
j_call: TRBJ1-4; v_call: TRBV30; clone_size: -; d_call: TRBD1; cdr3_nt: TGTGCCTGGAGCGGGACAGCTAATGAAAAACTGTTTTTT; cdr3_aa: CAWSGTANEKLFF
j_call: TRBJ2-7; v_call: TRBV7-2; clone_size: -; d_call: TRBD2; cdr3_nt: TGTGCCAGCAAAATGGGAGGGGCAAGGGACGAGCAGTACTTC; cdr3_aa: CASKMGGARDEQYF
j_call: TRBJ1-4; v_call: TRBV6-5; clone_size: -; d_call: TRBD1; cdr3_nt: TGTGCCAGCAGGCGGGACAGGGGGGAAAAACTGTTTTTT; cdr3_aa: CASRRDRGEKLFF
j_call: TRBJ2-7; v_call: TRBV10-3; clone_size: -; d_call: -; cdr3_nt: TGTGCCATCAGTGAGCCAAACAGGGGAGGTCGCCACGAGCAGTACTTC; cdr3_aa: CAISEPNRGGRHEQYF
j_call: TRBJ2-5; v_call: TRBV27; clone_size: -; d_call: -; cdr3_nt: TGTGCCAGCAGTTTTGACCAGCAAGAGACCCAGTACTTC; cdr3_aa: CASSFDQQETQYF
j_call: TRBJ2-1; v_call: TRBV4-3; clone_size: -; d_call: TRBD2; cdr3_nt: TGCGCCAGCAGCCAAGCGGCCCTAGCGGGAGCGGTTGAGCAGTTCTTC; cdr3_aa: CASSQAALAGAVEQFF
j_call: TRBJ1-1; v_call: TRBV30; clone_size: once; d_call: TRBD1; cdr3_nt: TGTGCCTGGGACAGGGGGACGAACACTGAAGCTTTCTTT; cdr3_aa: CAWDRGTNTEAFF
j_call: TRBJ2-3; v_call: TRBV10-3; clone_size: -; d_call: -; cdr3_nt: TGTGCCATCAGTTCGCAGGGGTCAGATACGCAGTATTTT; cdr3_aa: CAISSQGSDTQYF
j_call: TRBJ1-3; v_call: TRBV7-9; clone_size: -; d_call: -; cdr3_nt: TGTGCCAGCAGCTTAGGTGACTCTGGAAACACCATATATTTT; cdr3_aa: CASSLGDSGNTIYF
j_call: TRBJ1-1; v_call: TRBV29-1; clone_size: -; d_call: -; cdr3_nt: TGCAGCGTTGAAGAACTAACTAGGACTGAAGCTTTCTTT; cdr3_aa: CSVEELTRTEAFF
j_call: TRBJ2-6; v_call: TRBV7-6; clone_size: -; d_call: -; cdr3_nt: TGTGCCAGCAGCTTAGATTGGAGTCTGGGGGCTGGGGCCAACGTCCTGACTTTC; cdr3_aa: CASSLDWSLGAGANVLTF
j_call: TRBJ2-2; v_call: TRBV27; clone_size: -; d_call: TRBD2; cdr3_nt: TGTGCCAGCAGTTCCCGCCCCACCAGCGGGAGATTTACCGGGGAGCTGTTTTTT; cdr3_aa: CASSSRPTSGRFTGELFF
j_call: TRBJ2-3; v_call: TRBV5-1; clone_size: -; d_call: TRBD2; cdr3_nt: TGCGCCAGCAGCTTGGCCCCGGGAGGGGGGGGTGCAGATACGCAGTATTTT; cdr3_aa: CASSLAPGGGGADTQYF
j_call: TRBJ2-1; v_call: TRBV7-9; clone_size: -; d_call: TRBD2; cdr3_nt: TGTGCCAGCAGCTTAGGGTTGGGAGGGCCTCACTACAATGAGCAGTTCTTC; cdr3_aa: CASSLGLGGPHYNEQFF
j_call: TRBJ2-7; v_call: TRBV6-1; clone_size: -; d_call: TRBD1; cdr3_nt: TGTGCCAGCAGTACGACAGGGTCGGTCTACGAGCAGTACTTC; cdr3_aa: CASSTTGSVYEQYF
j_call: TRBJ2-5; v_call: TRBV5-1; clone_size: -; d_call: -; cdr3_nt: TGCGCCAGCAGCACCCAAGAGACCCAGTACTTC; cdr3_aa: CASSTQETQYF
j_call: TRBJ1-1; v_call: TRBV19; clone_size: once; d_call: TRBD1; cdr3_nt: TGTGCCAGTAGTATAGATCGGGACAGGGGACAGGACACTGAAGCTTTCTTT; cdr3_aa: CASSIDRDRGQDTEAFF
j_call: TRBJ1-5; v_call: TRBV19; clone_size: -; d_call: -; cdr3_nt: TGTGCCAGTAGTATGTCGCGAGCGGGTCGCAATCAGCCCCAGCATTTT; cdr3_aa: CASSMSRAGRNQPQHF
j_call: TRBJ1-1; v_call: TRBV28; clone_size: few; d_call: TRBD1; cdr3_nt: TGTGCCAGCAGTTTATCTGGACAGGGAGCTTTCTTT; cdr3_aa: CASSLSGQGAFF
j_call: TRBJ2-7; v_call: TRBV6-5; clone_size: -; d_call: TRBD1; cdr3_nt: TGTGCCAGCAGTTACTCGGACAGGGGGCGATACGAGCAGTACTTC; cdr3_aa: CASSYSDRGRYEQYF
j_call: TRBJ2-7; v_call: TRBV2; clone_size: once; d_call: TRBD2; cdr3_nt: TGTGCCAGCACCGTAACCCTAGCGGGAACCGAGCAGTACTTC; cdr3_aa: CASTVTLAGTEQYF
j_call: TRBJ2-5; v_call: TRBV28; clone_size: -; d_call: TRBD1; cdr3_nt: TGTGCCAGCAGTTCAACAGGGGGTAGAGAGACCCAGTACTTC; cdr3_aa: CASSSTGGRETQYF
j_call: TRBJ2-3; v_call: TRBV9; clone_size: -; d_call: -; cdr3_nt: TGTGCCAGCAGCGTAGACAACACAGATACGCAGTATTTT; cdr3_aa: CASSVDNTDTQYF
j_call: TRBJ1-6; v_call: TRBV19; clone_size: -; d_call: TRBD1; cdr3_nt: TGTGCCAGTAGTCCCACAGGGGTACGTAATTCACCCCTCCACTTT; cdr3_aa: CASSPTGVRNSPLHF
j_call: TRBJ1-4; v_call: TRBV6-1; clone_size: -; d_call: -; cdr3_nt: TGTGCCAGCAGCGAAACCCTGGCAACTAATGAAAAACTGTTTTTT; cdr3_aa: CASSETLATNEKLFF
j_call: TRBJ2-7; v_call: TRBV6-5; clone_size: -; d_call: -; cdr3_nt: TGTGCCAGCAAAGGCGTCGCCGGGAATACCTACGAGCAGTACTTC; cdr3_aa: CASKGVAGNTYEQYF
j_call: TRBJ2-7; v_call: TRBV19; clone_size: -; d_call: -; cdr3_nt: TGTGCCAGTAGTATGGGACACTCCTACGAGCAGTACTTC; cdr3_aa: CASSMGHSYEQYF
j_call: TRBJ1-2; v_call: TRBV6-5; clone_size: -; d_call: -; cdr3_nt: TGTGCCAGCAGTTACTCTGGTAGAACCTTCGGGTATGGCTACACCTTC; cdr3_aa: CASSYSGRTFGYGYTF
j_call: TRBJ2-1; v_call: TRBV10-3; clone_size: -; d_call: TRBD2; cdr3_nt: TGTGCCATCAGTGACGGGATAGCGGGGTCCAATGAGCAGTTCTTC; cdr3_aa: CAISDGIAGSNEQFF
j_call: TRBJ2-7; v_call: TRBV28; clone_size: -; d_call: TRBD1; cdr3_nt: TGTGCCAGCATAGGACAGGGGGCCTACGAGCAGTACTTC; cdr3_aa: CASIGQGAYEQYF
j_call: TRBJ2-1; v_call: TRBV28; clone_size: -; d_call: TRBD2; cdr3_nt: TGTGCCAGCAGTTTCGCCCGGACTAGCAACAATGAGCAGTTCTTC; cdr3_aa: CASSFARTSNNEQFF